The 10 T cell receptor beta chains given below trace back to one sample, sequenced in a study of CD8 T cells in ankylosing spondylitis. Whole-study results and caveats: Ankylosing spondylitis blood seemed to carry a telltale TCR beta motif made of several highly homologous variants.

These receptors have no known antigen. Each CDR3 protein is one row after TCRdb ran MiXCR on the 5' RACE reads. The table has fewer than 650,000 distinct CDR3 sequences, about 13% seen once; the top ten hold nearly 7%. Sequencing used blood, either unsorted or a sorted T cell fraction (not recorded which). The receptor set was obtained from a male donor with ankylosing spondylitis.

V and J are TRBV6-1 and TRBJ2-3, with 8 bases fitting TRBD1. The CDR3 extends over 16 amino acids. V was pared by 4 bases and J by 2 bases, with 8 bases of the junction left unmatched. Germline assignment: CDR1 MNHNS and CDR2 SASEGT. The CDR3 is CASSAQGAPSTDTQYF. CDR3 sequence (DNA): TGTGCCAGCAGTGCTCAGGGGGCGCCCTCCACAGATACGCAGTATTTT.

This clonotype appeared a few times. The rearrangement links TRBV2 to TRBJ2-4; 10 bases map to TRBD1. The germline gives CDR1 SNHLY, CDR2 FYNNEI. CDR3 length: 14 amino acids. V shed 3 bases and J 8 bases; nucleotides not matched to a gene: 4. CDR3 nucleotide sequence: TGTGCCAGCAGTGAGGGGACAGGGGTTTACATTCAGTACTTC. Translating it yields CASSEGTGVYIQYF.

This clonotype has just a few counts. CDR3 sequence: CASSTQDSGRTQYF. CDR3 coding DNA: TGCGCCAGCAGCACACAGGACAGCGGTCGGACCCAGTACTTC. J is TRBJ2-5 and V is TRBV5-1; D might be TRBD1 (6 bases). Trimming removed 4 bases at V and 7 bases at J, with 17 bases between. Per the germline V gene, CDR1 is SGHRS and CDR2 is YFSETQ. The CDR3 has 14 amino acids.

This clonotype was counted only a few times. The rearrangement links TRBV5-8 to TRBJ2-7, with no clear D. V shed 4 bases and J shed 3 bases, with 11 bases lying between them. CDR3 length: 13 amino acids. Germline lookup yields CDR1 SGHTS and CDR2 YDEGEE. The CDR3 sequence: CASSLGSNYEQYV. Here the CDR3 DNA reads TGTGCCAGCAGCCTCGGTTCTAACTACGAGCAGTACGTC.

This clonotype was seen a handful of times. The genes are TRBV15 and TRBJ2-3; no clear D gene. Germline-derived CDR1 and CDR2 are LNHNV and YYDKDF (reference sequence). The CDR3 covers 16 residues. Trimming shortened V by 0 bases and J by 3 bases, and 13 bases separated the two germline ends. The CDR3 DNA reads as TGTGCCACCAGCAGAGATCCTGGGATTTCGACAGATACGCAGTATTTT. Its protein is CATSRDPGISTDTQYF.

This clonotype was seen ten or more times. The chain has TRBV10-2 and TRBJ2-7; a possible D gene is TRBD2 (6 bases). The V gene lost 5 bases and the J gene lost 2 bases, with 16 bases spanning the gap. CDR3 length: 15 residues. Germline-derived CDR1 and CDR2 are WSHSY and SAAADI. The chain's CDR3 is CASSPSGGLTYEQYV. The CDR3 nucleotides read TGCGCCAGCAGTCCAAGCGGAGGGCTTACCTACGAGCAGTACGTC.

This chain links TRBV10-3 with TRBJ1-2; 8 nucleotides line up with TRBD1. The CDR3 totals 13 residues. The V gene's germline CDR1 is ENHRY and CDR2 SYGVKD. With 10 bases clipped from V and 5 bases from J, the junction kept 9 bases outside the gene matches. The CDR3 protein is CATVGQGGYGYTF. CDR3 sequence (DNA): TGTGCCACCGTCGGACAGGGAGGATATGGCTACACCTTC.

The gene calls are TRBV5-1 and TRBJ1-2, with no clear D. The CDR3 runs to 13 residues. Germline V gene sequence: CDR1 SGHRS, CDR2 YFSETQ. The V end was cut by 2 bases, the J end by 5 bases, with 10 bases between. CDR3 in amino acids: CASSFSRGYGYTF. CDR3 sequence (DNA): TGCGCCAGCAGCTTCAGTCGAGGGTATGGCTACACCTTC. The variable domain in full, completed from reference TRBV5-1 and TRBJ1-2, reads KAGVTQTPRYLIKTRGQQVTLSCSPISGHRSVSWYQQTPGQGLQFLFEYFSETQRNKGNFPGRFSGRQFSNSRSEMNVSTLELGDSALYLCASSFSRGYGYTFGSGTRLTVV.

The chain joins TRBV30 to TRBJ2-3, with 9 bases identical to TRBD2. The CDR3 contains 15 residues. V shed 0 bases, J shed 4 bases, and the junction held 5 bases outside the gene matches. Germline assignment: CDR1 GTSNPN and CDR2 SVGIG (reference sequence). The CDR3 region is CAWSVGSGRPDTQYF. CDR3 bases: TGTGCCTGGAGTGTAGGTAGCGGGAGACCAGATACGCAGTATTTT.

The J gene is TRBJ2-2, the V gene TRBV5-4, with D perhaps matching TRBD1 or TRBD2 (5 bases each). This CDR3 spans 17 amino acids. Germline CDR1 reads SGHNT; CDR2 reads YYREEE (reference sequence). V lost 9 bases to trimming and J lost 4 bases, with 25 bases between them. CDR3 nucleotide sequence: TGTGCCATGAGCCCGAGGGACCACCGAAACCCCACCGGGGAGCTGTTTTTT. Translated: CAMSPRDHRNPTGELFF.